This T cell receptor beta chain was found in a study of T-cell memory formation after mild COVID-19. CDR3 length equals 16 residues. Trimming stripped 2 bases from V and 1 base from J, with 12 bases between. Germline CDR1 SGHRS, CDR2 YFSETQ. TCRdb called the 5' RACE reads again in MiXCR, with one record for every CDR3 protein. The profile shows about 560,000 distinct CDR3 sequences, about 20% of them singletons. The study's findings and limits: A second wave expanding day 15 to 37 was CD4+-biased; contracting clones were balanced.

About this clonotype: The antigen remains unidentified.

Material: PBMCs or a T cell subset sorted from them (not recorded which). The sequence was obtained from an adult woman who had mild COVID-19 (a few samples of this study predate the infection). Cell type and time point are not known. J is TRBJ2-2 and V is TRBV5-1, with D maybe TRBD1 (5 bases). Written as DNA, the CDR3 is TGCGCCAGCAGCTTAGACAGATACTGGAACACCGGGGAGCTGTTTTTT. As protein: CASSLDRYWNTGELFF.